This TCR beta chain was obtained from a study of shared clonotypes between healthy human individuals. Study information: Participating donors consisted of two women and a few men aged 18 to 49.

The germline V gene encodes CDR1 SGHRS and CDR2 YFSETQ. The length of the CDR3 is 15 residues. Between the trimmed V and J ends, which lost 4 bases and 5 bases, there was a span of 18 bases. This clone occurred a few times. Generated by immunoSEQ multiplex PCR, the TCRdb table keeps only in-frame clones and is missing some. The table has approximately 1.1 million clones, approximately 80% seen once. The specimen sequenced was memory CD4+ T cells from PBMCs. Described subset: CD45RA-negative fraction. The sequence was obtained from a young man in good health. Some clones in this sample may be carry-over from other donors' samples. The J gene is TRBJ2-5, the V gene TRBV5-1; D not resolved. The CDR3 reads CASSPLGRASETQYF. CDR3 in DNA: TGCGCCAGCAGCCCCCTGGGTAGGGCGAGTGAGACCCAGTACTTC.